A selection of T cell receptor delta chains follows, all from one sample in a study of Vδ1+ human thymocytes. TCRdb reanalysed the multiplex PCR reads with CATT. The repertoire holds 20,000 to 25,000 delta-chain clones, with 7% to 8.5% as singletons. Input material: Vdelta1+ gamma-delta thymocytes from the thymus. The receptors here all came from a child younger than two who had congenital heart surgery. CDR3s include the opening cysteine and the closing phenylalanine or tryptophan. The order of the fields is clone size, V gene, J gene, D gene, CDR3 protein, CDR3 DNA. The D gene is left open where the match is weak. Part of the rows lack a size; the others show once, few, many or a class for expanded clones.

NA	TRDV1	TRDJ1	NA	CALGVQVGATSTNYTDKLIF	TGTGCTCTTGGGGTCCAGGTCGGGGCCACCTCAACCAATTACACCGATAAACTCATCTTT
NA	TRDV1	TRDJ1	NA	CALGDPAFLLGDRGGYTDKLIF	TGTGCTCTTGGGGACCCCGCCTTCCTACTGGGGGACAGAGGGGGGTACACCGATAAACTCATCTTT
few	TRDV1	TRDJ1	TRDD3	CALGELTGDQLIF	TGTGCTCTTGGGGAACTAACTGGGGACCAACTCATCTTT
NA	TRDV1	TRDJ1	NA	CALGENRGFLRDWVNRYTDKLIF	TGTGCTCTTGGGGAAAACCGTGGCTTCCTGCGGGACTGGGTGAATCGCTACACCGATAAACTCATCTTT
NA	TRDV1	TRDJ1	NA	CALGEPRGTPTDKLIF	TGTGCTCTTGGGGAACCCCGCGGGACACCCACCGATAAACTCATCTTT
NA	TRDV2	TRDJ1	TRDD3	CAWATYWGTYTDKLIF	TGTGCCTGGGCTACGTACTGGGGGACCTACACCGATAAACTCATCTTT
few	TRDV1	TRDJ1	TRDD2	CALGELLAFLRLRWGTPRVSDKLIF	TGTGCTCTTGGGGAACTGTTGGCCTTCCTACGATTGAGGTGGGGGACCCCCCGGGTCTCCGATAAACTCATCTTT
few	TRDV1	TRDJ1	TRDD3	CALGIPDLYWGIPLYTDKLIF	TGTGCTCTCGGGATTCCTGACCTTTACTGGGGGATACCCTTGTACACCGATAAACTCATCTTT
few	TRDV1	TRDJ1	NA	CALGERVVLPPSYTDKLIF	TGTGCTCTTGGGGAACGAGTCGTCCTACCCCCTTCGTACACCGATAAACTCATCTTT
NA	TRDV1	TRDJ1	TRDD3	CALGEPGYPGGYFRNTDKLIF	TGTGCTCTTGGGGAACCCGGGTACCCTGGGGGATACTTCAGGAACACCGATAAACTCATCTTT
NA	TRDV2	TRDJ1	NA	CACAGDADKLIF	TGTGCCTGTGCAGGAGACGCCGATAAACTCATCTTT
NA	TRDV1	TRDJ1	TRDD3	CALGVGFPTGGYSTDKLIF	TGTGCTCTTGGGGTAGGTTTCCCTACTGGGGGATACAGCACCGATAAACTCATCTTT
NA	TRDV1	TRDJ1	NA	CALGELRDLYTDKLIF	TGTGCTCTTGGGGAACTTCGGGACCTGTACACCGATAAACTCATCTTT
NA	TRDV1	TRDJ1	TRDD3	CALGPWGILFNTDKLIF	TGTGCTCTTGGGCCGTGGGGGATATTATTTAACACCGATAAACTCATCTTT
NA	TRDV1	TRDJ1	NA	CALGDPPRVDDKLIF	TGTGCTCTTGGGGACCCTCCCCGTGTGGACGATAAACTCATCTTT
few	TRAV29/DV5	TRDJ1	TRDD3	CAASERGYRRVNDKLIF	TGTGCAGCAAGCGAAAGGGGATACAGGCGGGTCAACGATAAACTCATCTTT
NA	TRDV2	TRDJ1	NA	CACDLLLRGMRGDTDKLIF	TGTGCCTGCGACCTCCTACTCAGGGGGATGAGGGGGGACACCGATAAACTCATCTTT
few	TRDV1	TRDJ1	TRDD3	CALGELQPSTGGYVRRYTDKLIF	TGTGCTCTTGGGGAACTCCAGCCTTCGACTGGGGGATACGTCAGGAGGTACACCGATAAACTCATCTTT
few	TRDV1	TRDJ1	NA	CALGEWPGHTDKLIF	TGTGCTCTTGGGGAATGGCCTGGCCACACCGATAAACTCATCTTT
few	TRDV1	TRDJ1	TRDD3	CALGEIPTGGYDKLIF	TGTGCTCTTGGGGAAATTCCTACTGGGGGATACGATAAACTCATCTTT
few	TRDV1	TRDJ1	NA	CALGETLPEEVCLGTSCYTDKLIF	TGTGCTCTTGGGGAAACTCTCCCCGAGGAGGTTTGCCTGGGGACCTCCTGCTACACCGATAAACTCATCTTT
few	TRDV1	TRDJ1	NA	CALGERPYTDKLIF	TGTGCTCTTGGGGAGCGCCCGTACACCGATAAACTCATCTTT
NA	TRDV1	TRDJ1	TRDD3	CALGELRRPTGGYITDKLIF	TGTGCTCTTGGGGAACTTAGACGTCCCACTGGGGGATACATCACCGATAAACTCATCTTT
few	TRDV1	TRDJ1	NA	CALGERLSIAQGPLNTDKLIF	TGTGCTCTTGGGGAACGCTTGAGTATAGCCCAGGGCCCCCTGAACACCGATAAACTCATCTTT
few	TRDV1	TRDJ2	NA	CALGEPISQALTAQLFF	TGTGCTCTTGGGGAACCCATTTCTCAAGCTTTGACAGCACAACTCTTCTTT
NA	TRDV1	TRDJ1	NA	CALGEVLMADKLIF	TGTGCTCTTGGGGAAGTCCTAATGGCCGATAAACTCATCTTT
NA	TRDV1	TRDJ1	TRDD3	CALGELGPISTGGAYTDKLIF	TGTGCTCTTGGGGAACTAGGCCCGATCTCTACTGGGGGAGCGTACACCGATAAACTCATCTTT
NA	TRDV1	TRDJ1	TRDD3	CALGDTFDLGDTADKLIF	TGTGCTCTTGGGGATACCTTTGATCTGGGGGATACTGCCGATAAACTCATCTTT
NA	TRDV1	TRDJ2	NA	CALGGRSAGAIVPPLTAQLFF	TGTGCTCTTGGGGGTCGCTCGGCCGGAGCGATTGTCCCCCCTTTGACAGCACAACTCTTCTTT
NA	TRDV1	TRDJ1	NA	CALGEITYLLGKLIF	TGTGCTCTTGGGGAAATTACCTACCTGCTCGGTAAACTCATCTTT
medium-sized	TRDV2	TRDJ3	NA	CACDLPWDTRQMFF	TGTGCCTGTGACTTACCCTGGGACACCCGACAGATGTTTTTC
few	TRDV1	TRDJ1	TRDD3	CALGELWLLGEPTEYTDKLIF	TGTGCTCTTGGGGAACTCTGGCTACTGGGGGAGCCGACTGAGTACACCGATAAACTCATCTTT
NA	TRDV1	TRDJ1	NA	CALGESQTYRRTGWTDKLIF	TGTGCTCTTGGGGAAAGCCAAACCTATAGGCGTACTGGGTGGACCGATAAACTCATCTTT
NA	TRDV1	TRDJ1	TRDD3	CALGGSVLVLGDTSTDKLIF	TGTGCTCTTGGGGGATCCGTTCTAGTACTGGGGGATACCAGCACCGATAAACTCATCTTT
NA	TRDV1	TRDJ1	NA	CALGEAPSYGYWGMTPSRLIF	TGTGCTCTTGGGGAAGCCCCTTCCTACGGGTACTGGGGGATGACGCCGAGTAGACTCATCTTT
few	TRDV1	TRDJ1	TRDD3	CALGGTMYLPTSPYWGIQDKLIF	TGTGCTCTTGGGGGAACTATGTACCTTCCTACGTCCCCGTACTGGGGGATACAGGATAAACTCATCTTT
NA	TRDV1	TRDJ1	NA	CALGELRGVLGPDLDKLIF	TGTGCTCTTGGGGAACTTAGGGGGGTACTGGGTCCCGACTTGGATAAACTCATCTTT